This entry lists 9 T cell receptor beta chains sequenced from one sample in a study of blood T cell repertoires in COVID-19. Libraries were prepared by immunoSEQ multiplex PCR; TCRdb keeps only in-frame clonotypes and omits some of them. Of about 500,000 clones detected, 85% to 90% appear once; the ten largest clones hold about 0.91%. The sample consisted of peripheral blood. Source of these receptors: a man between 18 and 35 years old with COVID-19, enrolled during active disease.

This chain links TRBV27 with TRBJ2-1; D is uncertain. The CDR3 totals 14 residues. Germline V CDR1 and CDR2: MNHEY, SMNVEV (reference sequence). V was pared by 5 bases and J by 15 bases, with 23 bases between. CDR3 protein: CASSLISRSAALFF. In DNA form, the CDR3 reads TGTGCCAGCAGTCTCATCTCCCGGAGCGCGGCGCTGTTCTTC.

J is TRBJ1-2 and V is TRBV7-6; D perhaps matches TRBD1 (5 bases). CDR1 is SGHVS and CDR2 is FNYEAQ in the germline V gene. CDR3 length: 13 amino acids. V shed 3 bases and J shed 4 bases, with 9 bases lying between them. CDR3 loop: CASSFGGVYGYTF. The CDR3 DNA is TGTGCCAGCAGCTTTGGGGGGGTCTATGGCTACACCTTC.

The genes are TRBV5-1 and TRBJ2-3; 7 nucleotides line up with TRBD2. Germline V gene sequence: CDR1 SGHRS, CDR2 YFSETQ. CDR3 length: 16 amino acids. The trim removed 0 bases at V and 2 bases at J, leaving 6 bases unmatched. CDR3 sequence (DNA): TGCGCCAGCAGCTTGGAAGCAGCGGGGTTCACAGATACGCAGTATTTT. Its protein is CASSLEAAGFTDTQYF. Full variable domain (remainder filled in from reference TRBV5-1 and TRBJ2-3): KAGVTQTPRYLIKTRGQQVTLSCSPISGHRSVSWYQQTPGQGLQFLFEYFSETQRNKGNFPGRFSGRQFSNSRSEMNVSTLELGDSALYLCASSLEAAGFTDTQYFGPGTRLTVL.

The J gene is TRBJ2-2, the V gene TRBV6-5; 7 nucleotides line up with TRBD1. The CDR3 is 15 residues long. Germline lookup yields CDR1 MNHEY and CDR2 SVGAGI. Losses at the gene ends were 6 bases for V and 0 bases for J; bases not matched to a gene: 4. The CDR3 DNA is TGTGCCAGCAGACCAGACAGGGCGAACACCGGGGAGCTGTTTTTT. Protein product: CASRPDRANTGELFF.

This rearrangement joins TRBV5-1 to TRBJ2-1; D perhaps matches TRBD2 (5 bases). Germline V gives CDR1 SGHRS, CDR2 YFSETQ. V was pared by 2 bases and J by 7 bases, with 13 bases between. There are 14 residues in the CDR3. This CDR3 reads CASSFSPAGNEQFF. CDR3 DNA sequence: TGCGCCAGCAGCTTCAGTCCGGCGGGTAATGAGCAGTTCTTC.

This CDR3 is CASSPDRAHEQFF. The CDR3 DNA reads TGTGCCAGCTCCCCAGACAGGGCCCATGAGCAGTTCTTC. The chain recombines TRBV18 with TRBJ2-1; TRBD1 aligns across 7 bases. Germline trimming cut 6 bases from V and 8 bases from J; bases unmatched to any gene: 7. The CDR3 loop spans 13 amino acids. Germline CDR1 KGHSH, CDR2 LQKENI.

J is TRBJ2-7 and V is TRBV2, with D tentatively TRBD1 (6 bases). Trimming took 6 bases from V and 3 from J, leaving 15 bases between them. Germline V CDR1 and CDR2: SNHLY, FYNNEI. There are 14 residues in the CDR3. The CDR3 nucleotides are TGTGCCAGCAGGCAAGGTAGGGGGAGCTACGAGCAGTACTTC. It is translated as CASRQGRGSYEQYF.

This clone was found a few times. The chain links TRBV13 to TRBJ1-1; 7 bases align to TRBD1. V lost 5 bases and J lost 7; bases outside the gene matches: 16. The CDR3 is made up of 16 amino acids. In germline, CDR1 is PRHDT, CDR2 FYEKMQ (reference sequence). This chain's CDR3 is CASSPGGNPGRNEAFF. The CDR3 DNA is TGTGCCAGCAGCCCAGGGGGGAACCCGGGGAGAAATGAAGCTTTCTTT.

This rearrangement joins TRBV29-1 to TRBJ2-7, with a tentative D call TRBD1 (6 bases). CDR3 length: 11 residues. Germline V gives CDR1 SQVTM, CDR2 ANQGSEA. Trimming cost V 6 bases and J 4 bases, with 10 bases left between them. CDR3 sequence (DNA): TGCAGCGTCCTACAGGGTTACGAGCAGTACTTC. This codes for CSVLQGYEQYF.